The 4 T cell receptor beta chains reported below all come from one sample, sequenced in a study of technical replicates of blood from several donors (dated by TCRdb to the late 2010s). The library was made by the immunoSEQ multiplex PCR assay. What TCRdb holds here is the immuneACCESS table cut down to in-frame rearrangements. Part of the clones is not present; checked against another copy, under half of the missing clones reflect an unresolved V gene, and the others are unexplained. The sample has about 53,000 clones on record, approximately 86% of them singletons. The ten biggest clones cover 5.5% to 6.5% of the sample. The sequenced material came from PBMCs. The receptors were sampled from a human donor in good health. Some clones in this sample may be carry-over from other donors' samples.

The rearrangement links TRBV5-1 to TRBJ1-1; D is perhaps TRBD1 (5 bases). Germline V gene lookup returns CDR1 SGHRS and CDR2 YFSETQ. The CDR3 is made up of 15 amino acids. Between the trimmed V and J ends, which lost 2 bases and 4 bases, there was a span of 15 bases. CDR3 amino acids: CASSFGQGRITEAFF. The CDR3 DNA follows: TGCGCCAGCAGCTTCGGGCAGGGCCGGATCACTGAAGCTTTCTTT.

The sample holds a few counts of this clone. This chain connects TRBV2 to TRBJ2-7; 9 positions agree with TRBD2. The germline CDR1 and CDR2 sequences are SNHLY and FYNNEI. V gave up 6 bases and J gave up 9 bases; unmatched junction bases: 6. CDR3 length: 12 amino acids. The CDR3 DNA reads as TGTGCCAGCAGCGGGGCGGGGGGGAGGCAGTACTTC. This encodes CASSGAGGRQYF.

This chain joins TRBV19 and TRBJ2-2, with a weak D call TRBD1 (5 bases). The CDR3 runs 15 residues. Germline CDR1 LNHDA, CDR2 SQIVND (reference sequence). V was trimmed by 3 bases and J by 4 bases, leaving 12 bases between them. CDR3 nucleotide sequence: TGTGCCAGTAGTATCCTCTTAAGGGGCACCGGGGAGCTGTTTTTT. It is translated as CASSILLRGTGELFF.

This sequence joins TRBV29-1 and TRBJ1-1; a possible D gene is TRBD1 (6 bases). The germline V and J ends were trimmed by 4 bases and 1 base, with 16 bases remaining between them. Germline assignment: CDR1 SQVTM and CDR2 ANQGSEA. This CDR3 spans 15 amino acids. The CDR3 DNA is TGCAGCGTTGGAGGTGGGGGGGCGCAGAACACTGAAGCTTTCTTT. Translation: CSVGGGGAQNTEAFF.